This TCR beta chain was documented in a study of blood T cell repertoires in COVID-19. Looking at the study overall: COVID-19 samples collected from the United States, Italy and Spain covered acute and convalescent phases. PBMCs, B-cell-depleted T cells, or T cells were the source of the cDNA or gDNA that made up the material.

Authors' analysis steps: Counts of nucleated cells, estimated from reference gene primer amplification, were obtained. Generated by immunoSEQ multiplex PCR, the TCRdb table keeps only in-frame clones and is missing some. The V and J calls and clone size come from that table; D and trimming were worked out from the DNA. The sample lists roughly 42,000 clones, about 89% occurring once. Trimming pared 2 bases from V and 5 bases from J, leaving 10 bases between. This CDR3 spans 14 amino acids. Germline CDR1 reads MRHNA; CDR2 reads SNTAGT. The chain joins TRBV6-4 to TRBJ2-1; D might be TRBD1 (5 bases). Sequencing was done on a sample of peripheral blood. The TCR originated in a human donor in a cohort sampled during active COVID-19. The CDR3 loop is CASSDGAYHNEQFF. The CDR3 nucleotides read TGTGCCAGCAGTGACGGGGCGTACCACAATGAGCAGTTCTTC.